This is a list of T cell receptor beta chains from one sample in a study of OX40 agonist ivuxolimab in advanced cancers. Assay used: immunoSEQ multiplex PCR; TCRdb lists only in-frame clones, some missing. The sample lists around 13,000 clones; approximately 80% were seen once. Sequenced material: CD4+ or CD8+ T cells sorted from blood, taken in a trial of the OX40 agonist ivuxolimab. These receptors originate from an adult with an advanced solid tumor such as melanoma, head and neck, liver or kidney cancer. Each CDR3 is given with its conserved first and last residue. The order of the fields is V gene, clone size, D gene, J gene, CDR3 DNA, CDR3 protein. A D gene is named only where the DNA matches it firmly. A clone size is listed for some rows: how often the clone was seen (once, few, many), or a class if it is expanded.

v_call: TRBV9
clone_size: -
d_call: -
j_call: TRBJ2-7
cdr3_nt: TGTGCCAGCAGCGTGGGGGACGGGGGAGTAATCTACTTC
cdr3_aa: CASSVGDGGVIYF

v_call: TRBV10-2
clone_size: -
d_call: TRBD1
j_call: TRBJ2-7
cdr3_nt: TGCGCCAGCAGTGGTTCTCTGACAGGGATGGCCTACGAGCAGTACTTC
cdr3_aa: CASSGSLTGMAYEQYF

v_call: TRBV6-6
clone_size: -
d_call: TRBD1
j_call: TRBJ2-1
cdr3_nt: TGTGCCAGCAGTGACAGGGCCTACAATGAGCAGTTCTTC
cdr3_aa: CASSDRAYNEQFF

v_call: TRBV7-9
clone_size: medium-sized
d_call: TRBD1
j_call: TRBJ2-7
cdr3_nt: TGTGCCAGCAGCTTAGACGGGACAGACTACGAGCAGTACTTC
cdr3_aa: CASSLDGTDYEQYF

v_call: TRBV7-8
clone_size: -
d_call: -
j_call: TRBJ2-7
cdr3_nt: TGTGCCAGCAGCTCAAACAGGGCCGAGCAGTACTTC
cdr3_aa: CASSSNRAEQYF

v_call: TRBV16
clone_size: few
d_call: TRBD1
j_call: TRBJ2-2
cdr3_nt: TGTGCCAGCAGCCAATGGACAGGCAAGCTGTTTTTT
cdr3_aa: CASSQWTGKLFF

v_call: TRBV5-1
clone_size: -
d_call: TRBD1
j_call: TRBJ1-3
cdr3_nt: TGCGCCAGCAGCCGGGACAGTCCGGGAAACACCATATATTTT
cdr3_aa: CASSRDSPGNTIYF

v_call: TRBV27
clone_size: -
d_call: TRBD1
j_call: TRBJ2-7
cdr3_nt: TGTGCCAGCAGTTTATCGGCAGGGGGTTCCTTCGACGAGCAGTACTTC
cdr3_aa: CASSLSAGGSFDEQYF

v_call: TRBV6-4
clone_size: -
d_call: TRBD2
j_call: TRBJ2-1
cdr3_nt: TGTGCCAGCAGTCCGCTAGCGGGGGGCACGAATGAGCAGTTCTTC
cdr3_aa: CASSPLAGGTNEQFF

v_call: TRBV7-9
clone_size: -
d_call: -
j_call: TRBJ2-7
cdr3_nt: TGTGCCAGCAGCTATCAGGGTCCACTTGCCCTTAGCTACGAGCAGTACTTC
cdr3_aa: CASSYQGPLALSYEQYF

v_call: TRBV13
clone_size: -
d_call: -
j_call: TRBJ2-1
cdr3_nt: TGTGCCAGCAGCTTAGTAGCCCGGACGGATGAGCAGTTCTTC
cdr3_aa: CASSLVARTDEQFF

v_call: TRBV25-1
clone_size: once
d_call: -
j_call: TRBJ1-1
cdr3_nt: TGTGCCAGCAGTGAATTAACAGGAGTGAACACTGAAGCTTTCTTT
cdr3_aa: CASSELTGVNTEAFF

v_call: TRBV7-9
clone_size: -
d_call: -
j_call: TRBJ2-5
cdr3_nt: TGTGCCAGCAGCTTAGCCAGGGGACTACAAGAGACCCAGTACTTC
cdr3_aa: CASSLARGLQETQYF

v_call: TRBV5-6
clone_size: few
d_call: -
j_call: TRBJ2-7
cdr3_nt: TGTGCCAGCAGCCCGCTCGTGAGGGTACAGGGCTACGAGCAGTACTTC
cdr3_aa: CASSPLVRVQGYEQYF

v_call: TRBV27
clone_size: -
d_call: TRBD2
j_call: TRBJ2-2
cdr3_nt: TGTGCCAGCAGCCGCGGGGGGCGTGGCGCCGGGGAGCTGTTTTTT
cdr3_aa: CASSRGGRGAGELFF

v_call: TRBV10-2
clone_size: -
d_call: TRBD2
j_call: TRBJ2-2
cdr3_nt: TGCGCCAGCAGTGCGGGGGTAGCGGGAAAGACCGGGGAGCTGTTTTTT
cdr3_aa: CASSAGVAGKTGELFF

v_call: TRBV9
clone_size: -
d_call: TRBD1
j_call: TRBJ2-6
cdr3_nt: TGTGCCAGCAGCGCGCGTGGTTGGGACAGGCTCTCTGGGGCCAACGTCCTGACTTTC
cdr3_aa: CASSARGWDRLSGANVLTF

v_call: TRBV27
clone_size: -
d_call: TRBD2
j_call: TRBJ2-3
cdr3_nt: TGTGCCAGCAGTTTTAGCGGGAGCTCAGATACGCAGTATTTT
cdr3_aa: CASSFSGSSDTQYF

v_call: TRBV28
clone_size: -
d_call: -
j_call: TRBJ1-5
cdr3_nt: TGTGCCAGCAGTTTATTAGGACCCATTAATCAGCCCCAGCATTTT
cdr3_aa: CASSLLGPINQPQHF

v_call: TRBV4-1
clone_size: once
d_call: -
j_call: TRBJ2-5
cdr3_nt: TGCGCCAGCAGCTTAAGTCGGGGGGCGATGGAGACCCAGTACTTC
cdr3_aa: CASSLSRGAMETQYF

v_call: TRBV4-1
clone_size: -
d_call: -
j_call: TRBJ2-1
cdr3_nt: TGCGCCAGCAGCCCCAACCCACTCCCCGCCTCCTACAATGAGCAGTTCTTC
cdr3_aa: CASSPNPLPASYNEQFF

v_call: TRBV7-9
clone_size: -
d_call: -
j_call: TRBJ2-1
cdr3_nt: TGTGCCAGCTCCGCTAGCGTGGTGGCCAATGAGCAGTTCTTC
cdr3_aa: CASSASVVANEQFF

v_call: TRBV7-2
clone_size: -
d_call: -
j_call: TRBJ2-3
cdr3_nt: TGTGCCAGCAGCCCGGACATCTCGTGGGGAGATACGCAGTATTTT
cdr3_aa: CASSPDISWGDTQYF

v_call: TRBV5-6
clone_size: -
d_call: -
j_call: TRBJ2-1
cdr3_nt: TGTGCCAGCAGCGGGGACGCATCCGTCGTGAATGAGCAGTTCTTC
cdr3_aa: CASSGDASVVNEQFF

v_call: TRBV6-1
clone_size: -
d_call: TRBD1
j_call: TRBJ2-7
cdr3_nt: TGTGCCAGCAGTGGCTGGACAGGGAGCTCCTACGAGCAGTACTTC
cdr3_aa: CASSGWTGSSYEQYF

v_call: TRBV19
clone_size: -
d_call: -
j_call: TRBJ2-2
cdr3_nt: TGTGCCAGTAGTCCTACCGGGCCCGGGGAGCTGTTTTTT
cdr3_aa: CASSPTGPGELFF

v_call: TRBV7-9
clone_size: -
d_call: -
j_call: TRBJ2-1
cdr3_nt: TGTGCCAGCAGCTTACACGGAAATGAGCAGTTCTTC
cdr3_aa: CASSLHGNEQFF

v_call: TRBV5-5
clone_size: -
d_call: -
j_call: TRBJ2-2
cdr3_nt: TGTGCCAGCGGAGACATCACCGGGGAGCTGTTTTTT
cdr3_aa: CASGDITGELFF

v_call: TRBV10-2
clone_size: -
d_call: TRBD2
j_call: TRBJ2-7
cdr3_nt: TGCGCCAGCAGAACTAGCGCCGAGCAGTACTTC
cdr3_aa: CASRTSAEQYF

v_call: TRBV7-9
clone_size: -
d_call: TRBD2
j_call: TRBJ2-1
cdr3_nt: TGTGCCAGCAGCTCAACTAGCGGGAAAAACAATGAGCAGTTCTTC
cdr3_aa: CASSSTSGKNNEQFF